The source of this T cell receptor (beta chain) is a study of blood T cell repertoires in COVID-19. Study background: Acute-phase and convalescent COVID-19 samples originated in the United States, Italy and Spain. Sample material is recorded as cDNA or gDNA derived from T cells, B-cell-depleted T cells, or PBMCs.

The protocol was immunoSEQ multiplex PCR, while the TCRdb copy is restricted to in-frame clones and leaves out a portion. The table lists around 260,000 clones, 75% to 90% of them singletons, with 1.5% to 2% in the top ten. The germline V and J ends were trimmed by 3 bases and 5 bases, with 10 bases remaining between them. CDR1 is WNHNN, CDR2 SYGVQD, per germline (reference sequence). The CDR3 has 13 residues. The rearrangement links TRBV10-1 to TRBJ1-2; no clear D. The sample taken for sequencing was peripheral blood. The TCR originated in a man aged 30 to 39 with active or convalescent COVID-19. CDR3 sequence (DNA): TGCGCCAGCAGTGATTCTCGGTTTTATGGCTACACCTTC. It is translated as CASSDSRFYGYTF.